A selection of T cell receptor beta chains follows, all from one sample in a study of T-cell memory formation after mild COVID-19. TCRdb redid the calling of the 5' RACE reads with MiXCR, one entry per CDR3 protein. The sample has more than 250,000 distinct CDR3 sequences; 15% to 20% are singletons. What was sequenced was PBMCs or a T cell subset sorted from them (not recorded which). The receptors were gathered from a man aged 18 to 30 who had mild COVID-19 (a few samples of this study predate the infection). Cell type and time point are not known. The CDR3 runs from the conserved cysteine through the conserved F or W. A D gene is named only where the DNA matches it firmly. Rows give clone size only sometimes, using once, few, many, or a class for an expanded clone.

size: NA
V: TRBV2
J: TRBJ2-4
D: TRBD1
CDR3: CASMHRQGIAKNIQYF
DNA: TGTGCCAGCATGCACCGACAGGGTATCGCCAAAAACATTCAGTACTTC

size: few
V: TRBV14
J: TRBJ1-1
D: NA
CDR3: CASSQGAGWSTEAFF
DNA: TGTGCCAGCAGCCAAGGGGCGGGGTGGTCCACTGAAGCTTTCTTT

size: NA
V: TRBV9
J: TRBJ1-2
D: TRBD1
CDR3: CASSLGQMNGYTF
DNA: TGTGCCAGCAGCCTGGGACAGATGAATGGCTACACCTTC

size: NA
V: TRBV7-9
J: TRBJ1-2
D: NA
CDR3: CASSLVREKDGYTF
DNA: TGTGCCAGCAGCTTAGTCCGCGAAAAGGATGGCTACACCTTC

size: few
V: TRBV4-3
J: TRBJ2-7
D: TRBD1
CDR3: CASSQEPGQGAYEQYF
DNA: TGCGCCAGCAGCCAAGAACCGGGACAGGGGGCCTACGAGCAGTACTTC

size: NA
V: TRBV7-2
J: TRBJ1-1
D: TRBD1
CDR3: CASSSQIQGAEAFF
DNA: TGTGCCAGCAGCTCTCAAATACAGGGGGCTGAAGCTTTCTTT

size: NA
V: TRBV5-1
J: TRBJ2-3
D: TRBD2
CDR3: CASSMRGGGAFATDTQYF
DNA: TGCGCCAGCAGCATGAGGGGCGGGGGGGCCTTTGCCACAGATACGCAGTATTTT

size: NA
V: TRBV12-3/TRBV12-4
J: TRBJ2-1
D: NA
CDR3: CASTRGGYSYNEQFF
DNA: TGTGCCAGCACCCGGGGTGGCTACTCCTACAATGAGCAGTTCTTC

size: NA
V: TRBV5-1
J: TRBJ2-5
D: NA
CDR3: CASSRVADEETQYF
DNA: TGCGCCAGCAGCCGAGTAGCGGACGAAGAGACCCAGTACTTC

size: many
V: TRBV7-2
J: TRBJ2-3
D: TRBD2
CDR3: CASSLHRLAGQDTQYF
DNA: TGTGCCAGCAGCTTGCACCGACTAGCGGGGCAAGATACGCAGTATTTT

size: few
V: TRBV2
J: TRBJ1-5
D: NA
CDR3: CASSESGLDQHF
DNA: TGTGCCAGCAGTGAGAGTGGGTTGGACCAGCATTTT

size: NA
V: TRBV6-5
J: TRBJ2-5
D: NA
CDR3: CASSSDSSSETQYF
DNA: TGTGCCAGCAGTTCGGACTCCTCCTCGGAGACCCAGTACTTC

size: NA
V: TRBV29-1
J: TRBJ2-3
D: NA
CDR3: CSAKPVGPDTQYF
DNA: TGCAGCGCGAAACCGGTAGGCCCAGATACGCAGTATTTT

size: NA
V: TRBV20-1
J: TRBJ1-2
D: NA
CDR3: CSAPPAGSVGYTF
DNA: TGCAGTGCTCCACCGGCAGGGAGCGTTGGCTACACCTTC